This record covers a single T cell receptor beta chain. The limits of the CDR3 on the DNA are not certain, so only TCRdb's listed CDR3 is given. The CDR3 is 16 amino acids long, termini counted. The germline gives CDR1 SGHAT, CDR2 FQNNGV. The data derive from a study of blood T cell repertoires in COVID-19. On the study more broadly: Sites in the United States, Italy and Spain provided acute and convalescent COVID-19 samples. Sources were T cells, B-cell-depleted T cells, or PBMCs; the material itself was cDNA or gDNA.

Authors' data handling: Reference gene primer amplification in the assay estimated nucleated cell counts. The method was immunoSEQ multiplex PCR; TCRdb's version includes in-frame clones alone and lacks a portion of them. V, J and clone size derive from that table, while D and trimming were established from the DNA sequence. In the table there are 260,000 or so clones, about 86% of which are singletons. The V gene is TRBV11-2, the J gene TRBJ2-2; the DNA was not compared with TRBD1, the D call given in the table. Sequencing was done on a sample of peripheral blood. This TCR was sampled from an elderly man with acute or convalescent COVID-19. The CDR3 protein is CASSFVTGGLPGSCFF.